This T cell receptor (beta chain) was observed in a study of blood T cell repertoires in COVID-19. The assay was immunoSEQ multiplex PCR, and TCRdb's table has in-frame clones only and misses some. The data show 150,000 to 200,000 clones, 65% to 80% seen once. Participant-given clinical history determined each cohort assignment. The length of the CDR3 is 15 residues. Germline V lookup: CDR1 LNHDA, CDR2 SQIVND (reference sequence). Trimming removed 3 bases from V and 2 bases from J; junction bases left unmatched: 2. This sequence joins TRBV19 and TRBJ1-5, with 9 bases that match TRBD1. Source material: PBMCs or T cells enriched from blood (not recorded which). The receptor comes from a woman between 50 and 59 years old with acute COVID-19. The CDR3 here is CASSMGDRGNQPQHF. DNA of the CDR3: TGTGCCAGTAGTATGGGGGACAGGGGCAATCAGCCCCAGCATTTT.